This T cell receptor beta chain was recovered during a study of T-cell memory formation after mild COVID-19. Study at large: Each donor largely had its own TCR clusters. Regarding the study as a whole: CD4/CD8 balance held among clones contracting day 15 to 85, and later expanders leaned CD4+. Chiefly within CM and EM were the contracting CD4+ clones; CD8+ ones were within EMRA.

This clonotype appeared many times. As yet, its antigen is unknown. The CDR3 is made up of 14 amino acids. Looked up from germline, CDR1 is MDHEN and CDR2 is SYDVKM. V lost 7 bases and J lost 2, with 12 bases in between. TCRdb analysed the 5' RACE reads with MiXCR anew, one entry per CDR3 protein. The repertoire includes 470,000 or so distinct CDR3 sequences, roughly 18% of them detected once, and 20% to 25% sits in the top ten. The receptor's source is a man younger than 30 who had mild COVID-19 (a few samples of this study predate the infection). Cell type and time point are not known. Sequencing input: PBMCs or a T cell subset sorted from them (not recorded which). The chain combines TRBV28 with TRBJ2-1; tentatively, D is TRBD1 or TRBD2 (6 bases each). For the CDR3, the DNA is TGTGCCAGCACCCCGGGGGCTGCCTACAATGAGCAGTTCTTC. Protein product: CASTPGAAYNEQFF.